Sequencing of this T cell receptor beta chain was carried out in a study of T-cell reconstitution after alpha-beta-depleted transplantation in children. General study findings and limits: Several hundred expanded graft clones reportedly supplied alpha-beta T cells about two months after transplant.

Researchers prepared the TCRbeta library using unique molecular identifiers, the study reports. TCRdb re-analysed the PCR reads in MiXCR, keeping a single row per CDR3 protein. Here the sample spans 580,000 or so distinct CDR3 sequences, around 23% being singletons. Germline V gene data show CDR1 as SGHTA and CDR2 as FQGNSA. The CDR3 length is 15 residues. V was clipped by 1 base and J by 4 bases, with 14 bases between them. This clonotype showed up many times. Its antigen is still unknown. The sequence was obtained from a boy under two years old who had a stem cell transplant for acute myeloid leukemia, so the T cells may come from the graft donor. This sample comprised PBMCs, mostly from graft donor cells, obtained 360 days after TCRalphabeta/CD19-depleted stem cell transplant. V is TRBV7-2 and J is TRBJ2-7, with D possibly being TRBD2 (7 bases). The CDR3 DNA reads as TGTGCCAGCAGCTTAGAGGGGGGGGGACCTTACGAGCAGTACTTC. It is translated as CASSLEGGGPYEQYF.